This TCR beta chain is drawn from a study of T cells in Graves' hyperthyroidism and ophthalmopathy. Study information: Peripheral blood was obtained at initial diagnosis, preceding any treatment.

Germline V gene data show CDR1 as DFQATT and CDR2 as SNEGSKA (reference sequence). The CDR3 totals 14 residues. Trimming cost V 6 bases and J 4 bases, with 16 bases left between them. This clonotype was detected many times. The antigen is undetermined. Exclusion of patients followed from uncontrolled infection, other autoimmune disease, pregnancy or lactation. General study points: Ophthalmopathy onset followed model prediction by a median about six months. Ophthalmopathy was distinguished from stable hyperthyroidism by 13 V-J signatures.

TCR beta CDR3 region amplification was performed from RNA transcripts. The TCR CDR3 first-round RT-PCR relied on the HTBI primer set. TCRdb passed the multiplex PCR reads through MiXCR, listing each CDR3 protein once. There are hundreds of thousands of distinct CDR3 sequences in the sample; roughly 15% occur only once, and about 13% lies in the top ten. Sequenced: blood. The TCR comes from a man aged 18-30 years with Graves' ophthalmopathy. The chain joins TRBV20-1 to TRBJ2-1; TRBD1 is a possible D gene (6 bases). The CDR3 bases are TGCAGTGCCACCGCCGGCCAGGGGTACAATGAGCAGTTCTTC. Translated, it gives CSATAGQGYNEQFF.